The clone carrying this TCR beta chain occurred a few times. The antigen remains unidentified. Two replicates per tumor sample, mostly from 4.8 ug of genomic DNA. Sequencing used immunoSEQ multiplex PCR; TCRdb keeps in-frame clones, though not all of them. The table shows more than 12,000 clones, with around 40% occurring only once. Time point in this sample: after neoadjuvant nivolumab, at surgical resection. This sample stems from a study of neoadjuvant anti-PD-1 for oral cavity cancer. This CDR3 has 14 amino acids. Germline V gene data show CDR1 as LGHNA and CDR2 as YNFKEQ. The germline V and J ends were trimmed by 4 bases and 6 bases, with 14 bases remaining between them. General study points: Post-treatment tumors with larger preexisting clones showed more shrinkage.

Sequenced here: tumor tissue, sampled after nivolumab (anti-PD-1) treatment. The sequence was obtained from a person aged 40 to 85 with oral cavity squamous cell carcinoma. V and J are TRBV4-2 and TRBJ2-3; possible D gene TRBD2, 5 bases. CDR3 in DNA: TGTGCCAGCAGCCCCCGGGAAGGAATGGATACGCAGTATTTT. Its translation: CASSPREGMDTQYF.